A selection of T cell receptor beta chains follows, all from one sample in a study of technical replicates of blood from a handful of donors. Clones were read by immunoSEQ multiplex PCR, and TCRdb kept only the in-frame ones, dropping some. This sample yields over 50,000 clones, of which 70% to 90% are seen a single time; approximately 5% belongs to the top ten. The sample comprised PBMCs. The receptors here all came from a human donor in good health. Some clones in this sample may be carry-over from other donors' samples. Both conserved end residues are part of each CDR3. The D gene is left open where the match is weak. A clone size is listed for some rows: how often the clone was seen (once, few, many), or a class if it is expanded.

D gene: .
V gene: TRBV5-6
J gene: TRBJ1-2
clone size: .
CDR3 DNA: TGTGCCAGCAGCCGGGGTAGTTTGGCCTATGGCTACACCTTC
CDR3 protein: CASSRGSLAYGYTF

D gene: .
V gene: TRBV5-6
J gene: TRBJ1-5
clone size: .
CDR3 DNA: TGTGCCAGCAGCCTGAGGACAGTCGACAATCAGCCCCAGCATTTT
CDR3 protein: CASSLRTVDNQPQHF

D gene: TRBD2
V gene: TRBV4-3
J gene: TRBJ2-7
clone size: .
CDR3 DNA: TGCGCCAGCAGCCGGACGCGGGAGGGCCCCTACGAGCAGTACTTC
CDR3 protein: CASSRTREGPYEQYF

D gene: TRBD2
V gene: TRBV4-3
J gene: TRBJ2-1
clone size: few
CDR3 DNA: TGCGCCAGCAGCCCCCTGACGGGAGGCACTGATGAGCAGTTCTTC
CDR3 protein: CASSPLTGGTDEQFF

D gene: TRBD1
V gene: TRBV4-3
J gene: TRBJ1-4
clone size: .
CDR3 DNA: TGCGCCAGCAGCCCAACACCCTCAGGGGGAGCTAATGAAAAACTGTTTTTT
CDR3 protein: CASSPTPSGGANEKLFF

D gene: .
V gene: TRBV7-2
J gene: TRBJ1-1
clone size: .
CDR3 DNA: TGTGCCAGCAGCCTTCTGGGGGCAGGGAGAACTGAAGCTTTCTTT
CDR3 protein: CASSLLGAGRTEAFF

D gene: TRBD1
V gene: TRBV4-1
J gene: TRBJ2-5
clone size: .
CDR3 DNA: TGCGCCAGCAGCCAGGCGACAGGGAGTAGGGAGACCCAGTACTTC
CDR3 protein: CASSQATGSRETQYF

D gene: .
V gene: TRBV30
J gene: TRBJ1-4
clone size: few
CDR3 DNA: TGTGCCTGGACCATGACCGCAGGCCCTGAAAAACTGTTTTTT
CDR3 protein: CAWTMTAGPEKLFF

D gene: TRBD1
V gene: TRBV7-8
J gene: TRBJ1-6
clone size: .
CDR3 DNA: TGTGCCAGCAGTTCCGATCGGACAGGGGGCCGCAATTCACCCCTCCACTTT
CDR3 protein: CASSSDRTGGRNSPLHF

D gene: TRBD2
V gene: TRBV6-5
J gene: TRBJ2-7
clone size: .
CDR3 DNA: TGTGCCAGCAGTTACTCTGCGGGGGGAACCTACGAGCAGTACTTC
CDR3 protein: CASSYSAGGTYEQYF

D gene: .
V gene: TRBV4-3
J gene: TRBJ2-3
clone size: .
CDR3 DNA: TGCGCCAGCAGCCAAGATGCCGGTGGCGGGACAGATACGCAGTATTTT
CDR3 protein: CASSQDAGGGTDTQYF

D gene: TRBD1
V gene: TRBV7-9
J gene: TRBJ2-7
clone size: .
CDR3 DNA: TGTGCCAGCAGCTCATCCCAGGGGGCAAGAGGGGAGCAGTACTTC
CDR3 protein: CASSSSQGARGEQYF

D gene: .
V gene: TRBV7-2
J gene: TRBJ2-1
clone size: .
CDR3 DNA: TGTGCCAGCAGCTTACTAGCGGAGCAGTTCTTC
CDR3 protein: CASSLLAEQFF

D gene: TRBD1
V gene: TRBV7-9
J gene: TRBJ1-1
clone size: .
CDR3 DNA: TGTGCCAGCAGCTCGACAGGGCGGCTGAACACTGAAGCTTTCTTT
CDR3 protein: CASSSTGRLNTEAFF

D gene: .
V gene: TRBV4-3
J gene: TRBJ2-2
clone size: .
CDR3 DNA: TGCGCCAGCAGCCAAGTAGGGACTGATACCGGGGAGCTGTTTTTT
CDR3 protein: CASSQVGTDTGELFF

D gene: .
V gene: TRBV20-1
J gene: TRBJ2-7
clone size: .
CDR3 DNA: TGCAGTGCTTCCAGTGGTGAGCAGTACTTC
CDR3 protein: CSASSGEQYF

D gene: TRBD1
V gene: TRBV4-3
J gene: TRBJ2-7
clone size: .
CDR3 DNA: TGCGCCAGCAGCCAAGATCGGGACAGCTACTACGAGCAGTACTTC
CDR3 protein: CASSQDRDSYYEQYF

D gene: TRBD2
V gene: TRBV5-1
J gene: TRBJ2-7
clone size: once
CDR3 DNA: TGCGCCAGCAGCTTAGCGGGAGGGCCCTACGAGCAGTACTTC
CDR3 protein: CASSLAGGPYEQYF

D gene: .
V gene: TRBV19
J gene: TRBJ1-6
clone size: .
CDR3 DNA: TGTGCCAGTAGTAGGGAAGGGGCGAGTGGTTCACCCCTCCACTTT
CDR3 protein: CASSREGASGSPLHF

D gene: .
V gene: TRBV18
J gene: TRBJ2-5
clone size: .
CDR3 DNA: TGTGCCAGCTCTACCGTGCGGGGCACGGAGACCCAGTACTTC
CDR3 protein: CASSTVRGTETQYF

D gene: .
V gene: TRBV4-2
J gene: TRBJ2-7
clone size: .
CDR3 DNA: TGTGCCAGCAGCCAGGATAGGAAAGACTTCCTACTGGAGACCTACGAGCAGTACTTC
CDR3 protein: CASSQDRKDFLLETYEQYF

D gene: TRBD1
V gene: TRBV29-1
J gene: TRBJ1-2
clone size: .
CDR3 DNA: TGCAGCGGAGGACCAGGGGGGTTTGATGGCTACACCTTC
CDR3 protein: CSGGPGGFDGYTF

D gene: .
V gene: TRBV9
J gene: TRBJ2-2
clone size: few
CDR3 DNA: TGTGCCAGCAGCGCCGCTAGTGCCACCGGGGAGCTGTTTTTT
CDR3 protein: CASSAASATGELFF

D gene: .
V gene: TRBV5-4
J gene: TRBJ1-3
clone size: .
CDR3 DNA: TGTGCCAGCAGCACAACTACAGGGTCTGGAAACACCATATATTTT
CDR3 protein: CASSTTTGSGNTIYF